This T cell receptor (beta chain) came from a study of CD4 and CD8 cells across lung adenocarcinoma regions. Comment on this clonotype: This is likely a read error, given that the CDR3 carries no conserved phenylalanine or tryptophan at its end. The DNA is omitted, as the CDR3 cannot be located on it reliably, and the CDR3 follows TCRdb's listing.

The patients had localized lung adenocarcinoma, a non-small cell subtype. Germline CDR1 and CDR2: MNHEY and SVGAGI. The CDR3 contains 17 residues when both ends are counted. Each CDR3 protein gets one entry after TCRdb re-called the PCR reads with MiXCR. The profile shows some 27,000 distinct CDR3 sequences, more than 40% of them singletons. This clonotype was sampled from a male donor with lung adenocarcinoma. The CD4 and CD8 labels of this study may be unreliable. This sequence joins TRBV6-5 and TRBJ2-1; TRBD1 was called by the table and not checked on the DNA. Source material: CD8+ T cells from the center of a lung tumor. Here the CDR3 reads CASSYYKRGLSYNEPFS.